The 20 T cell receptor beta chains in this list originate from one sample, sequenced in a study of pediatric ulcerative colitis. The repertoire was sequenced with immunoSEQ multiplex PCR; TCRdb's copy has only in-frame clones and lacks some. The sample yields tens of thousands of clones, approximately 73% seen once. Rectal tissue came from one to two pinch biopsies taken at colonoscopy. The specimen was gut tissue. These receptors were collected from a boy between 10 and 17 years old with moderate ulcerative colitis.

CDR3 in amino acids: CASSLAGGTYEQYF. Here the CDR3 DNA reads TGCGCCAGCAGCCTAGCGGGAGGTACCTACGAGCAGTACTTC. The chain carries TRBV5-1 and TRBJ2-7, with 11 bases matching TRBD2. V shed 4 bases and J 2 bases; nucleotides not matched to a gene: 2. The CDR3 extends over 14 amino acids. CDR1 is SGHRS and CDR2 is YFSETQ in the germline V gene.

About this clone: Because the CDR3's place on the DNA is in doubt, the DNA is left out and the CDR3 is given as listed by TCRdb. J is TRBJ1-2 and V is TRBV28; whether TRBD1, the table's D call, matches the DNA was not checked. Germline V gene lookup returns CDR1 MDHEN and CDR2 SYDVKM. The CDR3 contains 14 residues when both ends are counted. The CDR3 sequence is CASSSSTTGYGYTF.

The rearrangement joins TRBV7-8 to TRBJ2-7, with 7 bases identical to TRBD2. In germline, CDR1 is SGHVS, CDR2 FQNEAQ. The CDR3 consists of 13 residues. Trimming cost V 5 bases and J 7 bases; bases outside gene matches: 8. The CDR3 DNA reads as TGTGCCAGCAGCGGGGCGGGAGTGGAAGAGCAGTACTTC. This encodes CASSGAGVEEQYF.

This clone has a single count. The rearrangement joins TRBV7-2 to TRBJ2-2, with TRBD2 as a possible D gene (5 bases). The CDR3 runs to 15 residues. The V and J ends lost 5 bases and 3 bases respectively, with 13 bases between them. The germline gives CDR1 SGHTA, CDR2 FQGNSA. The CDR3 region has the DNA TGTGCCAGCAGCCCCAGGACTCGATACACCGGGGAGCTGTTTTTT. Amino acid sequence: CASSPRTRYTGELFF.

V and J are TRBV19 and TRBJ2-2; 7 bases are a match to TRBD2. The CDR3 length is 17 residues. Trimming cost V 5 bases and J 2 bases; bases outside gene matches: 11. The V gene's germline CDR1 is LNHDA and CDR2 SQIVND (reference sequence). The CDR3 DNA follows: TGTGCCAGTAGTTCCCTCCCCGGGACTACAAACACCGGGGAGCTGTTTTTT. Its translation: CASSSLPGTTNTGELFF.

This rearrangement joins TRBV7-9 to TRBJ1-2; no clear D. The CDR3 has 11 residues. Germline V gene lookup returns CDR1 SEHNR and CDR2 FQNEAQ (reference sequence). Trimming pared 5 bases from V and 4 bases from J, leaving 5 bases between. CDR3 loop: CASSPPYGYTF. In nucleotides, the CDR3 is TGTGCCAGCAGCCCCCCCTATGGCTACACCTTC.

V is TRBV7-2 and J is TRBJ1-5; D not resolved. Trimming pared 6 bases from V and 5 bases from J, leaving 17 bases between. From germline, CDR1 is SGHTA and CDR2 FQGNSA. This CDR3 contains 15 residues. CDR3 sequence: CASRPQSGGYQPQHF. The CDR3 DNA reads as TGTGCCAGCAGACCACAGTCTGGAGGGTATCAGCCCCAGCATTTT.

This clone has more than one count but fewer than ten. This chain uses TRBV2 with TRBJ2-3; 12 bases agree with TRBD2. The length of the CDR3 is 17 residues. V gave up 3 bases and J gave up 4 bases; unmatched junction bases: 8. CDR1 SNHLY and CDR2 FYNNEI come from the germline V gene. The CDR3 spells CASSDLAGGLSADTQYF. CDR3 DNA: TGTGCCAGCAGTGATCTAGCGGGAGGGTTGAGCGCAGATACGCAGTATTTT.

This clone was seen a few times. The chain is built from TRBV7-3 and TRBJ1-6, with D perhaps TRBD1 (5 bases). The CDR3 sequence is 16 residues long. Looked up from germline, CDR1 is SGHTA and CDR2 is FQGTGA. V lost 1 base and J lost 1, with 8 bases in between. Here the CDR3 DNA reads TGTGCCAGCAGCTTAAACGGGGGGTCCTATAATTCACCCCTCCACTTT. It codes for CASSLNGGSYNSPLHF.

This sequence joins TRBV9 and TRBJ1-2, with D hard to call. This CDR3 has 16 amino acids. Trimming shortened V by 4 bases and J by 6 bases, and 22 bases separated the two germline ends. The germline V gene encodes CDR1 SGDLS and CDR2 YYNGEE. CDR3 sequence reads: CASSPVDWGGRDGYTF. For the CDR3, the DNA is TGTGCCAGCAGCCCGGTGGACTGGGGTGGTCGTGATGGCTACACCTTC. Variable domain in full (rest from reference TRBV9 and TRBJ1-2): DSGVTQTPKHLITATGQRVTLRCSPRSGDLSVYWYQQSLDQGLQFLIQYYNGEERAKGNILERFSAQQFPDLHSELNLSSLELGDSALYFCASSPVDWGGRDGYTFGSGTRLTVV.

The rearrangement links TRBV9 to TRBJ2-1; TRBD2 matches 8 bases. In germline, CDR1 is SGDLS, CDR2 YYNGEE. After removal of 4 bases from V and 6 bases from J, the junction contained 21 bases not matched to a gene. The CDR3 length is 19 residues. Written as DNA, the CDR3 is TGTGCCAGCAGCTTCCTCTCGGGAGGTAGCGGGGCAGATTTCAATGAGCAGTTCTTC. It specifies CASSFLSGGSGADFNEQFF. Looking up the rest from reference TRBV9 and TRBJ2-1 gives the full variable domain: DSGVTQTPKHLITATGQRVTLRCSPRSGDLSVYWYQQSLDQGLQFLIQYYNGEERAKGNILERFSAQQFPDLHSELNLSSLELGDSALYFCASSFLSGGSGADFNEQFFGPGTRLTVL.

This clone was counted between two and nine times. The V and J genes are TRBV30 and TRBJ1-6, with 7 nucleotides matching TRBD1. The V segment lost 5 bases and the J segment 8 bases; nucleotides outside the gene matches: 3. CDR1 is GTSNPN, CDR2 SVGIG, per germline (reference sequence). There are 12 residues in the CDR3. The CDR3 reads CAWGQVDSPLHF. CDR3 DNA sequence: TGTGCCTGGGGACAGGTGGATTCACCCCTCCACTTT.

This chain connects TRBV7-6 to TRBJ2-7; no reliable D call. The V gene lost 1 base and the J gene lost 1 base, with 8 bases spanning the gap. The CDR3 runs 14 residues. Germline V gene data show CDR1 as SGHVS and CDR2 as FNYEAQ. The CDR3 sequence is CASSLDPGSYEQYF. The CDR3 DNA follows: TGTGCCAGCAGCTTAGACCCAGGTTCCTACGAGCAGTACTTC. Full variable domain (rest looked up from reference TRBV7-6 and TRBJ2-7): GAGVSQSPRYKVTKRGQDVALRCDPISGHVSLYWYRQALGQGPEFLTYFNYEAQQDKSGLPNDRFSAERPEGSISTLTIQRTEQRDSAMYRCASSLDPGSYEQYFGPGTRLTVT.

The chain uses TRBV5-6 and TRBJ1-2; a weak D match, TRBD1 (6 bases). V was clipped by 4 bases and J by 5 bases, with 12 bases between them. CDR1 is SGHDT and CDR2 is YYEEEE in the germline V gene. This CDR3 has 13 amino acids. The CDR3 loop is CASSLDRNYGYTF. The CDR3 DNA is TGTGCCAGCAGCCTCGACAGGAATTATGGCTACACCTTC.

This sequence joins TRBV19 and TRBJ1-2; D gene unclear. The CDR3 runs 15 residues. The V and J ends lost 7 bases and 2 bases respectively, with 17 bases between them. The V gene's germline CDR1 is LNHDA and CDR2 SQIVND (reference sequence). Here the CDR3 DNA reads TGTGCCAGTACCATTACCCGGGCCGAAAACTATGGCTACACCTTC. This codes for CASTITRAENYGYTF. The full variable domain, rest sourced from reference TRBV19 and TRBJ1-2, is DGGITQSPKYLFRKEGQNVTLSCEQNLNHDAMYWYRQDPGQGLRLIYYSQIVNDFQKGDIAEGYSVSREKKESFPLTVTSAQKNPTAFYLCASTITRAENYGYTFGSGTRLTVV.

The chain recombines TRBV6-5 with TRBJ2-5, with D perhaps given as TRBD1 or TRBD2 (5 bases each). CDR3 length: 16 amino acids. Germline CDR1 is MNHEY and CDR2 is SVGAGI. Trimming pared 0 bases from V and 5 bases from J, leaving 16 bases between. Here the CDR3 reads CASSYSIGAHGETQYF. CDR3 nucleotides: TGTGCCAGCAGTTACTCGATCGGGGCCCACGGTGAGACCCAGTACTTC.

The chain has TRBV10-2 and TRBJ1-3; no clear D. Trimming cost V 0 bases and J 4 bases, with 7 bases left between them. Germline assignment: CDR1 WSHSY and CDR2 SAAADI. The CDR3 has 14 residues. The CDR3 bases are TGCGCCAGCAGTGAGTCGATCTTAGGAAACACCATATATTTT. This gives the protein CASSESILGNTIYF.

CDR3 protein: CASSLPIGYGYTF. The CDR3 DNA follows: TGTGCCAGCAGCCTACCGATCGGCTATGGCTACACCTTC. The chain joins TRBV11-2 to TRBJ1-2; D gene unclear. V lost 5 bases and J lost 4, with 11 bases in between. This CDR3 contains 13 residues. The germline V gene encodes CDR1 SGHAT and CDR2 FQNNGV.

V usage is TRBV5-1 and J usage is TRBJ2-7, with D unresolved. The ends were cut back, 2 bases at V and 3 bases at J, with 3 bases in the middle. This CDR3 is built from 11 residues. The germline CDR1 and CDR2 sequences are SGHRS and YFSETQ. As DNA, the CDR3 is TGCGCCAGCAGCTTCGGCTACGAGCAGTACTTC. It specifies CASSFGYEQYF.

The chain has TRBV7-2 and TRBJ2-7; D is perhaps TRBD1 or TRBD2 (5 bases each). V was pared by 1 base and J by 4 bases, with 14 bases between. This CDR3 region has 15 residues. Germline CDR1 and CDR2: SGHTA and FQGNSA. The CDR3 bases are TGTGCCAGCAGCTTAGGAGGGGTTTTATCTTACGAGCAGTACTTC. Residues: CASSLGGVLSYEQYF.